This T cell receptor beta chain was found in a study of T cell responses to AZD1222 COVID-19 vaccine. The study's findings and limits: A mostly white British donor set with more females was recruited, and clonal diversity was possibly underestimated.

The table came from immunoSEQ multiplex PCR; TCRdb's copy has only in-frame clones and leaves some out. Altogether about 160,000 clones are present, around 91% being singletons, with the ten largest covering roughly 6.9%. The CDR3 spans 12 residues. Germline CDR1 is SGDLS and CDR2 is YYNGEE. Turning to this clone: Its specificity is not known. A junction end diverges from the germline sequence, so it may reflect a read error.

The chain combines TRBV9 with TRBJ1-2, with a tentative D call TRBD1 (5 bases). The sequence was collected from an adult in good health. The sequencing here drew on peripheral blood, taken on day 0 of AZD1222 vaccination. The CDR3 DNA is TGTGCCAGCAGCCATAGGGACGGACTTTTAGCCTTC. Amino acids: CASSHRDGLLAF.